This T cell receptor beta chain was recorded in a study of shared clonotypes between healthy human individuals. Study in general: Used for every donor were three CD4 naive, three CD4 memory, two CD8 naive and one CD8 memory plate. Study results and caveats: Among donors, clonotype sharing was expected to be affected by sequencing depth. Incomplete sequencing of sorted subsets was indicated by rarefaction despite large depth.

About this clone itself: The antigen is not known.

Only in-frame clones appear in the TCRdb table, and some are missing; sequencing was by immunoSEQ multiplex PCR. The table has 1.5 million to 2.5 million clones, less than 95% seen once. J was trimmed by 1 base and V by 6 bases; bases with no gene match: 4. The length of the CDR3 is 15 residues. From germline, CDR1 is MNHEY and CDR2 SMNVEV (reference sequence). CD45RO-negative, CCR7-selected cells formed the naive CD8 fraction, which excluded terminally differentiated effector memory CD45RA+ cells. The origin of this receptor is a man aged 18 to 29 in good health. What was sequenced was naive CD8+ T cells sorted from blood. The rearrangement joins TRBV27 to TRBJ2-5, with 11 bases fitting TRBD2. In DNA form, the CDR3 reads TGTGCCAGCAGAGGACTAGCGGGTCCCCAAGAGACCCAGTACTTC. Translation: CASRGLAGPQETQYF.